One sample yielded the 2 T cell receptor beta chains listed below, sequenced in a study of brain T cells in children with intractable seizures. This table comes from immunoSEQ multiplex PCR, and its TCRdb copy is limited to in-frame clones, with some not included. The data show more than 40,000 clones, roughly 90% seen once. The sample consisted of peripheral blood, taken at surgery. All receptors derive from a girl aged 2 to 10 with tuberous sclerosis and intractable seizures.

V is TRBV7-2 and J is TRBJ2-3; D is possibly TRBD1 (6 bases). The germline CDR1 and CDR2 sequences are SGHTA and FQGNSA. V was cut by 3 bases and J by 3 bases, with 13 bases left in between. There are 15 residues in the CDR3. The CDR3 here is CASSLAGVPTDTQYF. The CDR3, as DNA: TGTGCCAGCAGCTTGGCAGGGGTACCTACAGATACGCAGTATTTT.

The gene calls are TRBV11-2 and TRBJ1-6; D gene unclear. CDR3 length: 13 amino acids. The germline V gene has CDR1 SGHAT and CDR2 FQNNGV. Trimming cost V 4 bases and J 9 bases, with 10 bases left between them. The CDR3: CASSSMAVSPLHF. For the CDR3, the DNA is TGTGCCAGCAGCTCAATGGCCGTTTCACCCCTCCACTTT.